The text below deals with one T cell receptor beta chain. This clonotype has a count of ten or more. This clone's antigen is unknown. Base qualities are not at hand, and no much larger clone is one base apart. The cysteine opens and the phenylalanine closes a CDR3 of 14 amino acids. Just the 42-base CDR3 DNA is kept, in frame starting at base 1. The germline V gene (reference sequence) supplies CDR1 DFQATT and CDR2 SNEGSKA. Trimming accounts for 1 base at V and 5 bases at J, while the number of junction bases matched to no gene is 6. The source of the sample is a study of response to subunit inactivated influenza vaccine (dated by TCRdb to between 2017 and 2018). Background for the entire study: Deep quantitative profiling of the T cell receptor repertoire was used in the study to follow responses to a trivalent subunit inactivated influenza vaccine.

The method behind the library was RT-PCR. This sample was sequenced with an Illumina HiSeq 2500. In-frame beta chains were kept once TCRdb had trimmed the public reads at Q25 with fastp and called clones with MiXCR. Each CDR3 protein appears once, grouped with its most common genes and DNA. This sample has a few hundred thousand distinct CDR3 sequences in its table, and 14% of those were observed once. The biggest ten clones account for approximately 10% of the sample. Overall results and qualifications from the work: The authors suggested that each seasonal influenza vaccination may recruit only a limited number of new T cells.

This receptor chain uses TRBV20-1 and TRBJ1-2, with 8 bases in between that match TRBD1. Sequences were derived from PBMCs from blood, sampled 11 to 12 days after vaccination. This sequence was found in a man aged 45-65 years who received an inactivated influenza vaccine. Donor details come from another sample of the same person, matched by shared clones. Read as DNA, the sequence is TGCAGTGCTAGAGTGGTAGACAGGGGATATGGCTACACCTTC. This codes for CSARVVDRGYGYTF.